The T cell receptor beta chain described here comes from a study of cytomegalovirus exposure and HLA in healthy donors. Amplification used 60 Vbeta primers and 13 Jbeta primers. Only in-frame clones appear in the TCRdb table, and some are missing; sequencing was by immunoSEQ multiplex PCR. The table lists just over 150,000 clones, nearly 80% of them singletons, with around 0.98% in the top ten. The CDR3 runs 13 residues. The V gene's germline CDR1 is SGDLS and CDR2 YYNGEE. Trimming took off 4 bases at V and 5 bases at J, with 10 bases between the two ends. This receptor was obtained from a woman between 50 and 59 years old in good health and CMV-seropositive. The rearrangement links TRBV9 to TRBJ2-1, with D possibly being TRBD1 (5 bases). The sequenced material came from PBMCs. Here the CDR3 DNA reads TGTGCCAGCAGCACGACAGTTGACAATGAGCAGTTCTTC. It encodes CASSTTVDNEQFF. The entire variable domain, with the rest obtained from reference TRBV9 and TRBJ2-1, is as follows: DSGVTQTPKHLITATGQRVTLRCSPRSGDLSVYWYQQSLDQGLQFLIQYYNGEERAKGNILERFSAQQFPDLHSELNLSSLELGDSALYFCASSTTVDNEQFFGPGTRLTVL.